The clone carrying this T cell receptor (beta chain) came up many times. The target antigen is unknown. RNA transcripts provided the source from which TCR beta CDR3 regions were amplified. The HTBI primer set was used in a first-round RT-PCR of the TCR CDR3. TCRdb processed the multiplex PCR reads anew with MiXCR; each CDR3 protein has one entry. The sample shows fewer than 200,000 distinct CDR3 sequences, approximately 15% of them seen only once. The entry originates in a study of T cells in Graves' hyperthyroidism and ophthalmopathy. Study-wide results and caveats: Peripheral blood also featured most of the thyroid clonotypes expanded above 0.001.

In germline, CDR1 is LGHNA, CDR2 YSLEER. Trimming cost V 1 base and J 4 bases, with 16 bases left between them. CDR3 length equals 16 residues. This sequence was found in a woman between 50 and 59 years old with Graves' hyperthyroidism. Sequenced sample: blood. The rearrangement uses TRBV4-3 and TRBJ1-2; weak D call: TRBD1 (5 bases). The CDR3 region is CASSQGRLGEPYGYTF. Written as DNA, the CDR3 is TGCGCCAGCAGCCAAGGCCGTCTAGGGGAACCCTATGGCTACACCTTC.